The following is a T cell receptor beta chain sequence with its context. The specificity of this receptor is unknown. No much larger clone is present one base from it, and per-base qualities are unavailable. Library construction relied on 5' RACE. Sequenced using an Illumina HiSeq 2000. A universal primer binding site was added through template switching, and the final cDNA carried a unique molecular identifier so that TCR cDNA molecules could be counted accurately. Specific primers in the conserved constant-segment region were used to synthesize first-strand cDNA for TCR alpha and beta chains. To control for contamination, every cDNA library was double barcoded, receiving both a SMART-Mk sample barcode and Illumina barcodes. Two successive PCR steps introduced TruSeq adapter sequences along with Illumina sample barcodes. The Illumina HiSeq platform was used with custom primers to sequence TCR alpha and beta cDNA libraries. The paper's processing steps were these. Unique molecular identifiers were extracted from raw reads with MiGEC, and CDR3 positions were determined with MiXCR. For each individual, recombination models were inferred using an EM algorithm with the repgenHMM and IGoR tools. The tcR package in R was used for shared clonotype analysis, with sharing normalized by the product of cloneset sizes. To study raw recombination free of thymic and clonal selection effects, out-of-frame nonproductive sequences were analyzed. TCRdb trimmed the raw reads at Q25, called clones with MiXCR and kept productive beta chains. Rows matching on CDR3 protein sequence are summarized as one entry with the most common DNA and genes. TCRdb, not the authors, supplied the V and J calls. This sample holds about 720,000 distinct CDR3 sequences; about 20% were observed only once. Over 10% of the sample comes from the top ten.

Only healthy Caucasian donors were included. The twin cohort comprised three pairs of female monozygotic twins, all aged roughly 18 to 30 years. Peripheral blood mononuclear cells were used as the source from which RNA for TCR libraries was isolated. The sample originates from a study of identical twins (dated by TCRdb to about 2016). The study in broad terms: To test whether fetal clonotypes persist, this study deep-sequenced TCR alpha and beta repertoires from monozygotic twins, from unrelated adults of various ages, and from cord blood. Replicate twin experiments were performed at different times using different library preparation protocols to rule out contamination. What the research found in general, with its limitations: The excess sharing between twins in beta out-of-frame sequences was weaker because fewer shared sequences reduced the signal-to-noise ratio. Compared with coincidental sharing between unrelated individuals, an excess of low generation-probability sequences was observed among out-of-frame TCR alpha sequences shared between twins. Invariant T cells such as MAIT and iNKT could partly confound zero-insertion analyses, though diverse VJ usage argued against this for most clonotypes. Because the same donors could not be followed over many years, the conclusions relied on cross-sectional statistical analysis. In monozygotic twins, out-of-frame TCR alpha sharing was systematically underestimated by recombination models, although the models agreed with sharing between unrelated individuals. Fewer insertions were carried by abundant cord blood beta clonotypes, a similar but weaker trend appeared in young adult naive repertoires, and no such trend appeared in memory repertoires.

V and J are trimmed by 2 bases and 5 bases, and the gene matches miss 5 bases of the junction. For CDR1 and CDR2, the germline V gene lists MGHRA and YSYEKL. The CDR3 contains 14 residues, cysteine and phenylalanine counted. Kept here is only the CDR3 DNA, which spans 42 bases and is read in frame from base 1. The same sample was also used in a study of T cells expressing NK-cell markers. As noted in the second study: TCR beta-chain repertoires were profiled in sorted CD3+CD56+NKG2C+, CD3+CD56+NKG2C- and CD3+CD56-NKG2C+ T-cell subsets from about 8 donors. Seven of the eight sequenced donors were HCMV-seropositive and one was HCMV-seronegative. To restrict sorting to alphabetaTCR-expressing T cells, an anti-gammadeltaTCR antibody was added in several experiments. For 5 or 6 donors, the dominant CD3+CD56+NKG2C+ clonotypes were among the top 10 CD8+ clonotypes and accounted for about 1.0-7.0% of CD8+ T cells. Those dominant clonotypes were again the most abundant among CD3+CD56-NKG2C+ cells in a handful of donors, at roughly 25-65%. Whether the expanded NKG2C-expressing T cell clones were specific for HCMV antigens was left unclear. The eight sequenced donors were randomly selected healthy volunteers, three men and five women. A commercial ELISA kit detecting HCMV-specific IgG in serum was used to determine HCMV serostatus. For a handful of donors, bulk peripheral blood T-cell repertoires were additionally sequenced from unsorted PBMC. MIGEC was used to demultiplex reads and group the reads by UMI, and MiTCR was used to assemble and quantify clonotypes. To exclude erroneous sequences, only TCR cDNA sequences supported by at least two reads were retained. The tcR package was used for downstream repertoire analysis, and clonotypes were matched across fractions by CDR3 nucleotide sequence plus V segment. VDJmatch was used to annotate antigen specificity against VDJdb, with one amino acid substitution allowed in CDR3.

The chain couples TRBV4-1 to TRBJ2-7; TRBD1 matches 8 bases in the middle. Sequencing was done on a sample of PBMCs. The TCR sequence derives from a woman aged 18-35 years in good health. The CDR3 protein: CASSQPTGVDEQYF. Read as DNA, the sequence is TGCGCCAGCAGCCAACCGACAGGGGTCGACGAGCAGTACTTC.